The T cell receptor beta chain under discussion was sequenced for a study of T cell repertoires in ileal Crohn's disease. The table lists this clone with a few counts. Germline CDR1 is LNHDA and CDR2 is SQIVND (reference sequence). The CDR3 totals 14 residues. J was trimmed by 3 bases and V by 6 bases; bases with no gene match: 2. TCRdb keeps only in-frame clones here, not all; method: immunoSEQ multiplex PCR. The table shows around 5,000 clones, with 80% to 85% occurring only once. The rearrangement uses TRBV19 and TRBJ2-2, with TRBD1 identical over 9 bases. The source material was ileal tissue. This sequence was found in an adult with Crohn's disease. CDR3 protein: CASRWTGDTGELFF. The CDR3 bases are TGTGCCAGTAGGTGGACAGGGGACACCGGGGAGCTGTTTTTT.